This T cell receptor (beta chain) stems from a study of T cell repertoires in cytomegalovirus infection. About the study: Indications of both CMV infection and matching HLA type were provided by public TCR beta signatures.

This clonotype was seen at least ten times. Antigen specificity is unknown. TCRdb redid the calling of the reads with MiXCR, one entry per CDR3 protein. Of 250,000 to 300,000 distinct CDR3 sequences detected, over 15% appear once; the ten largest clones hold less than 60%. Study-wide results and limits: Cumulative public TCR beta family frequency identified carriers of CMV plus the relevant HLA.

Trimming removed 3 bases from V and 4 bases from J, with 12 bases in between. The CDR3 length is 14 residues. The germline V gene encodes CDR1 SEHNR and CDR2 FQNEAQ (reference sequence). The TCR comes from a human donor in good health (CMV status not recorded). Some clones in this sample may be carry-over from other donors' samples. The genes are TRBV7-9 and TRBJ2-5; D remains unclear. The material sequenced was CD8+ T cells from PBMCs. For the CDR3, the DNA is TGTGCCAGCAGCTTCCCCACATTCCCAGAGACCCAGTACTTC. Translated: CASSFPTFPETQYF.